The 15 T cell receptor beta chains reported below all come from one sample, sequenced in a study of blood T cell repertoires in COVID-19. Sequenced by immunoSEQ multiplex PCR; TCRdb stores in-frame clones only, minus some. The sample shows 250,000 to 300,000 clones, 90% of them seen only once. The sequenced sample was peripheral blood. These TCRs come from an older woman with COVID-19, enrolled during active disease.

The chain has TRBV5-1 and TRBJ2-6; TRBD1 is a possible D gene (5 bases). There are 15 residues in the CDR3. Per the germline V gene, CDR1 is SGHRS and CDR2 is YFSETQ. The V gene lost 4 bases and the J gene lost 2 bases, with 10 bases spanning the gap. CDR3 nucleotide sequence: TGCGCCAGCAGCGTACAGGATACTGGGGCCAACGTCCTGACTTTC. Amino acids: CASSVQDTGANVLTF.

The V call is TRBV6-5, the J call TRBJ2-7; tentative D call: TRBD1 (5 bases). The CDR3 consists of 15 residues. Trimming took 6 bases from V and 0 from J, leaving 15 bases between them. Germline values: CDR1 MNHEY, CDR2 SVGAGI. In DNA, the CDR3 is TGTGCCAGCAGCAGGGTCCTACGAAACTCCTACGAGCAGTACTTC. Translated: CASSRVLRNSYEQYF.

This chain links TRBV2 with TRBJ1-1; 9 positions agree with TRBD1. The germline gives CDR1 SNHLY, CDR2 FYNNEI. The CDR3 runs to 17 residues. With V trimmed by 4 bases and J by 1 base, 10 bases remained unmatched. CDR3 bases: TGTGCCAGCAGTGTGGGGGACAGGGAAAGGGGGAACACTGAAGCTTTCTTT. Translation gives CASSVGDRERGNTEAFF.

The CDR3: CATAGTGNQPQHF. In DNA, the CDR3 is TGTGCCACGGCCGGGACAGGCAATCAGCCCCAGCATTTT. J is TRBJ1-5 and V is TRBV15, with 7 nucleotides matching TRBD1. The length of the CDR3 is 13 residues. The germline CDR1 and CDR2 sequences are LNHNV and YYDKDF (reference sequence). Trimming at V came to 9 bases and at J to 2 bases, leaving 4 bases not matched to a gene.

The gene calls are TRBV6-4 and TRBJ1-2; 8 bases are a match to TRBD1. Germline V gene lookup returns CDR1 MRHNA and CDR2 SNTAGT. The CDR3 consists of 13 residues. Trimming took 6 bases from V and 10 from J; bases not matched to a gene: 10. The chain's CDR3 is CASSMDRAQPYTF. CDR3 bases: TGTGCCAGCAGCATGGACAGGGCACAACCCTACACCTTC.

The genes are TRBV5-5 and TRBJ2-7; 7 bases are a match to TRBD2. J lost 0 bases, V lost 3 bases, and 9 bases had no gene match. Germline V CDR1 and CDR2: SGHKS, YYEKEE (reference sequence). The CDR3 has 16 residues. The CDR3 reads CASSSVLRGTSYEQYF. CDR3 bases: TGTGCCAGCAGCTCCGTGCTGCGGGGGACCTCCTACGAGCAGTACTTC.

The rearrangement uses TRBV18 and TRBJ1-5; no definite D call. This CDR3 region has 15 residues. Per germline, CDR1 KGHSH and CDR2 LQKENI. V was pared by 3 bases and J by 8 bases, with 17 bases between. The CDR3 protein is CASSPRGSPYEPQHF. The CDR3 bases are TGTGCCAGCTCACCCCGCGGTAGTCCCTATGAGCCCCAGCATTTT.

The rearrangement uses TRBV7-6 and TRBJ2-5, with 15 bases matching TRBD2. The J segment lost 5 bases and the V segment lost 5 bases, leaving 9 bases of the junction unmatched. Germline assignment: CDR1 SGHVS and CDR2 FNYEAQ. The CDR3 has 17 residues. CDR3 sequence (DNA): TGTGCCAGCAGCCAAGGGACTAGCGGGGGGACGGTCGAGACCCAGTACTTC. This sequence encodes CASSQGTSGGTVETQYF.

The gene calls are TRBV25-1 and TRBJ1-4; possibly TRBD1 for D (5 bases). Germline CDR1 reads MGHDK; CDR2 reads SYGVNS. V lost 2 bases, J lost 5 bases, and 15 bases lay in between. This CDR3 contains 16 residues. CDR3 in DNA: TGTGCCAGCAGTGAAGGTGGGGCTTTGGCAAATGAAAAACTGTTTTTT. This gives the protein CASSEGGALANEKLFF.

On this clone: A junction boundary mismatches the germline segment, possibly from a read error. The chain carries TRBV7-2 and TRBJ1-1; D gene ambiguous. The germline V gene encodes CDR1 SGHTA and CDR2 FQGNSA. The CDR3 is made up of 14 amino acids. In DNA, the CDR3 is TGTGCCGGCAGCTTAGCGGTCGGGAACACTGAAGCTTTCTTT. Translation gives CAGSLAVGNTEAFF.

The chain couples TRBV6-5 to TRBJ1-2, with 7 bases matching TRBD1. Trimming at V came to 5 bases and at J to 6 bases, leaving 12 bases not matched to a gene. The CDR3 totals 15 residues. Germline CDR1 MNHEY, CDR2 SVGAGI. CDR3 coding DNA: TGTGCCAGCAGTCCAACAGGGGATGTGTATAATGGCTACACCTTC. Its translation is CASSPTGDVYNGYTF.

The chain carries TRBV7-9 and TRBJ2-6; 7 bases fit TRBD1. CDR1 and CDR2 (germline): SEHNR, FQNEAQ (reference sequence). Losses at the gene ends were 5 bases for V and 7 bases for J; bases not matched to a gene: 11. The CDR3 is 16 residues long. The CDR3 nucleotides read TGTGCCAGCAGCGGCCTCAGAGACAGGGCAGCCAACGTCCTGACTTTC. It specifies CASSGLRDRAANVLTF.

The J gene is TRBJ1-2, the V gene TRBV18; D is perhaps TRBD1 (5 bases). The CDR3 covers 12 residues. Germline CDR1 reads KGHSH; CDR2 reads LQKENI. V lost 4 bases, J lost 7 bases, and 10 bases lay in between. The CDR3 loop reads CASSLDTGGYTF. The CDR3 DNA sequence: TGTGCCAGCTCACTCGACACAGGTGGCTACACCTTC.

The V gene is TRBV6-4, the J gene TRBJ1-1; D not resolved. The germline V gene has CDR1 MRHNA and CDR2 SNTAGT. CDR3 length: 14 residues. The V gene lost 5 bases and the J gene lost 5 bases, with 15 bases spanning the gap. The CDR3 DNA reads TGTGCCAGCAGTTCTGCCCCAGGTACGACTGAAGCTTTCTTT. It yields the protein CASSSAPGTTEAFF.

The gene calls are TRBV15 and TRBJ1-4, with D perhaps matching TRBD1 (6 bases). This CDR3 has 16 residues. Germline values: CDR1 LNHNV, CDR2 YYDKDF (reference sequence). V lost 0 bases to trimming and J lost 5 bases, with 13 bases between them. CDR3 DNA sequence: TGTGCCACCAGCAGAGAAATGCCAGGGGTGAATGAAAAACTGTTTTTT. Protein: CATSREMPGVNEKLFF.